A selection of T cell receptor beta chains follows, all from one sample in a study of blood T cell repertoires in COVID-19. Here immunoSEQ multiplex PCR was the method, and the copy in TCRdb shows in-frame clones only, minus some. The sample holds some 60,000 clones; less than 75% are singletons and the top ten take less than 20%. Sequencing was performed on peripheral blood. These receptors all come from a woman aged 50 to 65 with active or convalescent COVID-19. The CDR3 runs from the conserved cysteine through the conserved F or W. A D gene is named only where the DNA matches it firmly. Clone size is stated in some rows and not others, as once, few, many or a class when expanded.

-	-	TRBJ2-1	TRBV6-6	CASTLRDSPYNEQFF	TGTGCCAGCACCCTGCGAGACAGTCCCTACAATGAGCAGTTCTTC
-	TRBD2	TRBJ2-1	TRBV14	CASSQVAGGGNEQFF	TGTGCCAGCAGCCAAGTAGCGGGAGGTGGCAATGAGCAGTTCTTC
-	TRBD2	TRBJ2-1	TRBV2	CASNGPSTSNFYNEQFF	TGTGCCAGCAATGGCCCTTCGACTAGCAATTTCTACAATGAGCAGTTCTTC
-	TRBD2	TRBJ2-7	TRBV5-1	CASTPLAGTKSSYEQYF	TGCGCCAGCACCCCCCTAGCGGGCACCAAATCCTCCTACGAGCAGTACTTC
-	-	TRBJ1-3	TRBV11-2	CASSEQSSGNTIYF	TGTGCCAGCAGCGAACAGAGTTCTGGAAACACCATATATTTT
-	TRBD2	TRBJ2-2	TRBV5-6	CASSFRGLAGAGELFF	TGTGCCAGCAGCTTCAGGGGACTAGCGGGAGCCGGGGAGCTGTTTTTT
-	TRBD2	TRBJ2-7	TRBV6-1	CASSVVAAGLAGAYEQYF	TGTGCCAGCAGTGTAGTGGCGGCGGGACTAGCGGGAGCCTACGAGCAGTACTTC
once	-	TRBJ1-5	TRBV28	CASSTGFYSNQPQHF	TGTGCCAGCAGTACAGGGTTTTATAGCAATCAGCCCCAGCATTTT
-	-	TRBJ2-2	TRBV4-1	CASSQARSRTGELFF	TGCGCCAGCAGCCAAGCCCGGTCACGGACCGGGGAGCTGTTTTTT
-	TRBD1	TRBJ1-1	TRBV3-1/TRBV3-2	CASSQARGRNTFF	TGTGCCAGCAGCCAAGCAAGGGGGCGGAACACCTTCTTT
-	TRBD1	TRBJ2-7	TRBV5-1	CASSSGQGYEQYF	TGCGCCAGCAGCTCGGGACAGGGCTACGAGCAGTACTTC
-	-	TRBJ2-1	TRBV30	CAWRRRGNFIEQFF	TGTGCCTGGAGACGGAGGGGCAATTTCATTGAGCAGTTCTTC
-	-	TRBJ2-7	TRBV5-1	CASSVTGSEQYF	TGCGCCAGCAGCGTAACAGGGAGTGAGCAGTACTTC
once	-	TRBJ2-3	TRBV12-5	CASGSADTQYF	TGTGCTAGTGGGAGCGCAGATACGCAGTATTTT
-	-	TRBJ2-5	TRBV7-6	CASSLASGRVRQETQYF	TGTGCCAGCAGCTTAGCGTCCGGGAGAGTTCGCCAAGAGACCCAGTACTTC